A selection of T cell receptor beta chains follows, all from one sample in a study of blood T cell repertoires in COVID-19. Clones were sequenced by immunoSEQ multiplex PCR, and TCRdb holds only the in-frame ones, with some missing. There are about 430,000 clones in the sample; 80% to 90% occur only once, and about 0.91% lies in the top ten. Sample: peripheral blood. Receptors originate from a man between 18 and 35 years old with COVID-19, enrolled during active disease. Both conserved end residues are part of each CDR3. Fields, in order: CDR3 length, J gene, D gene, V gene, clone size, CDR3 DNA, CDR3 protein. A D gene is named only where the DNA matches it firmly. Rows may omit the clone size; those that give it use once, few, many or a size class.

15 TRBJ2-5 - TRBV4-1 - TGCGCCAGCAGCCAAGATAGAGGGCGAGGAGGGACCCAGTACTTC CASSQDRGRGGTQYF
15 TRBJ1-5 - TRBV6-5 - TGTGCCAGCACCCCCGAACCGCAGGGATATCAGCCCCAGCATTTT CASTPEPQGYQPQHF
15 TRBJ1-2 TRBD1 TRBV5-5 - TGTGCCAGCAGCAGCTGGGGACAGGGATTGTATGGCTACACCTTC CASSSWGQGLYGYTF
14 TRBJ1-1 - TRBV19 once TGTGCCAGTAGTATGAGGGGGATAAACACTGAAGCTTTCTTT CASSMRGINTEAFF
13 TRBJ1-1 - TRBV7-9 - TGTGCCAGCAGCTTAAGCCTGAACACTGAAGCTTTCTTT CASSLSLNTEAFF
13 TRBJ1-1 - TRBV4-2 - TGTGCCAGCAGCCACGAGGGTGACACTGAAGCTTTCTTT CASSHEGDTEAFF
15 TRBJ2-3 - TRBV11-2 - TGTGCCAGCAGCTTAGGGGGGACAACTACAGATACGCAGTATTTT CASSLGGTTTDTQYF
15 TRBJ2-2 TRBD2 TRBV5-1 - TGCGCCAGCAGCATCGGACTAGTTGACACCGGGGAGCTGTTTTTT CASSIGLVDTGELFF
12 TRBJ2-1 - TRBV7-2 - TGTGCCAGCAGCCCACCGGGCAATGAGCAGTTCTTC CASSPPGNEQFF
15 TRBJ2-5 TRBD2 TRBV18 - TGTGCCAGCTCAACCGGACTAGCGTACCAAGAGACCCAGTACTTC CASSTGLAYQETQYF
13 TRBJ1-2 TRBD1 TRBV7-9 - TGTGCCAGCAGCCGGACAGGGGGCGTCGGCTACACCTTC CASSRTGGVGYTF
14 TRBJ1-6 - TRBV5-1 - TGCGCCAGCAGCCGAGACAGCTATAATTCACCCCTCCACTTT CASSRDSYNSPLHF
18 TRBJ2-7 TRBD2 TRBV13 - TGTGCCAGCAGCTCTTATGGAGTAGCGGGAAAAGGGAGGTACGAGCAGTACTTC CASSSYGVAGKGRYEQYF
13 TRBJ2-2 - TRBV19 - TGTGCCAGTCAACTCACGAACACCGGGGAGCTGTTTTTT CASQLTNTGELFF
15 TRBJ2-7 - TRBV6-5 - TGTGCCAGCAGCCGATCGGCAGGTAGCTCCTACGAGCAGTACTTC CASSRSAGSSYEQYF
13 TRBJ2-5 - TRBV12-3/TRBV12-4 - TGTGCCAGCAGAAGGACAGAACAAGAGACCCAGTACTTC CASRRTEQETQYF
13 TRBJ2-7 - TRBV10-2 once TGCGCCAGCAGTAGACAGGCATCCTACGAGCAGTACTTC CASSRQASYEQYF
14 TRBJ1-6 - TRBV7-8 once TGTGCCAGCAGCTCGCGGACCTATAATTCACCCCTCCACTTT CASSSRTYNSPLHF
14 TRBJ1-1 - TRBV5-1 - TGCGCCAGCAGCTTAGGGGATCGGAACACTGAAGCTTTCTTT CASSLGDRNTEAFF
15 TRBJ1-3 - TRBV14 - TGTGCCAGCAGCCAAGCAGGGCCCTCTGGAAACACCATATATTTT CASSQAGPSGNTIYF
12 TRBJ2-3 - TRBV5-1 - TGCGCCAGCAGCTTGACAGGCCTGGAGAAGTATTTT CASSLTGLEKYF
17 TRBJ2-2 TRBD2 TRBV5-1 - TGCGCCAGCAGCTTGGCCCGAGCGGGGGGTACCACCGGGGAGCTGTTTTTT CASSLARAGGTTGELFF
15 TRBJ1-2 - TRBV6-1 once TGTGCCAGCAGTGAATGGAGGGCCCCGAACTATGGCTACACCTTC CASSEWRAPNYGYTF
16 TRBJ2-2 - TRBV7-9 - TGTGCCAGCAGCTTTCGCAAGCTCGCGAACACCGGGGAGCTGTTTTTT CASSFRKLANTGELFF
15 TRBJ2-5 TRBD2 TRBV9 - TGTGCCAGCAGCGTTAGCGGGACCTTACGAGAGACCCAGTACTTC CASSVSGTLRETQYF
17 TRBJ1-6 TRBD1 TRBV25-1 - TGTGCCAGCAGTGCTTGGGCTTCCGGGACAGGGAATTCACCCCTCCACTTT CASSAWASGTGNSPLHF
16 TRBJ2-5 TRBD1 TRBV24-1 - TGTGCCACCAGTGACCCGGGACAGGGGGCCCAAGAGACCCAGTACTTC CATSDPGQGAQETQYF
13 TRBJ2-7 - TRBV5-1 - TGCGCCAGCAGCTGGGGACCCACCCAGCGGGCGTACTTC CASSWGPTQRAYF
14 TRBJ2-5 - TRBV6-4 - TGTGCCAGCAGTTCTCTAGGAGATACAGAGACCCAGTACTTC CASSSLGDTETQYF
16 TRBJ2-2 TRBD1 TRBV11-3 - TGTGCCAGCAGCTTTTTGGGGGGACAGGGGACCGGGGAGCTGTTTTTT CASSFLGGQGTGELFF